One sample yielded the 6 T cell receptor beta chains listed below, sequenced in a study of cytomegalovirus exposure and HLA in healthy donors. Use of 60 Vbeta and 13 Jbeta primers characterized the PCR. Profiling relied on immunoSEQ multiplex PCR, and the TCRdb table lists in-frame clones only, not all of them. The data hold about 89,000 clones, with about three quarters observed a single time. Sequencing was done on a sample of PBMCs. These receptors were obtained from a young man in good health and CMV-seropositive.

The gene calls are TRBV6-6 and TRBJ2-5; no firm D call. The DNA matches TRBJ2-7 better at its end, which makes the J call doubtful. This CDR3 has 13 amino acids. Germline CDR1 MNHNY, CDR2 SVGAGI (reference sequence). The CDR3, as DNA: TGTGCCACAAGACCGCCTAGCTCCTACGAGCAGTACTTC. It translates to CATRPPSSYEQYF.

The chain employs TRBV7-3 and TRBJ2-1; D might be TRBD2 (5 bases). Germline CDR1 is SGHTA and CDR2 is FQGTGA. Trimming took 5 bases from V and 0 from J, leaving 8 bases between them. This CDR3 region has 14 residues. CDR3 nucleotides: TGTGCCAGCAGCCGGGGAAGCTCCTACAATGAGCAGTTCTTC. It specifies CASSRGSSYNEQFF. The variable domain in full, with the rest retrieved from reference TRBV7-3 and TRBJ2-1, is GAGVSQTPSNKVTEKGKYVELRCDPISGHTALYWYRQSLGQGPEFLIYFQGTGAADDSGLPNDRFFAVRPEGSVSTLKIQRTERGDSAVYLCASSRGSSYNEQFFGPGTRLTVL.

V usage is TRBV9 and J usage is TRBJ2-7; 7 bases are a match to TRBD1. The CDR3 is 15 residues long. Germline loops: CDR1 SGDLS, CDR2 YYNGEE. Trimming removed 0 bases from V and 3 bases from J; junction bases left unmatched: 6. The CDR3 coding sequence is TGTGCCAGCAGCGTAGGACAGGGCCCTTTCTACGAGCAGTACTTC. The encoded protein is CASSVGQGPFYEQYF.

In this sample, this clone turned up a few times. The rearrangement links TRBV5-4 to TRBJ1-6, with 9 bases lining up with TRBD1. The CDR3 sequence is 14 residues long. Germline V lookup: CDR1 SGHNT, CDR2 YYREEE (reference sequence). Germline trimming cut 0 bases from V and 9 bases from J; bases unmatched to any gene: 1. This CDR3 is CASSLAQGASPLHF. CDR3 nucleotides: TGTGCCAGCAGCTTGGCACAGGGGGCTTCACCCCTCCACTTT.

The rearrangement joins TRBV30 to TRBJ2-5; tentative D call: TRBD1 (6 bases). CDR1 is GTSNPN, CDR2 SVGIG, per germline (reference sequence). This CDR3 comprises 14 residues. Trimming took 3 bases from V and 0 from J, leaving 11 bases between them. The CDR3, as DNA: TGTGCCTGGAGGCCAGGGGAGTACCAAGAGACCCAGTACTTC. Translation: CAWRPGEYQETQYF.

The chain couples TRBV6-6 to TRBJ2-7; TRBD1 matches at 8 bases. Losses at the gene ends were 7 bases for V and 1 base for J; bases not matched to a gene: 6. Germline values: CDR1 MNHNY, CDR2 SVGAGI (reference sequence). The CDR3 covers 14 residues. The CDR3 loop reads CASKRTGPSYEQYF. The CDR3, as DNA: TGTGCCAGCAAAAGGACAGGGCCTTCCTACGAGCAGTACTTC.